This T cell receptor beta chain appears in the sequencing data of a study of blood T cell repertoires in COVID-19 (dated by TCRdb to between 2020 and 2021). About the study as a whole: Collaborator samples came from the United States, Italy and Spain and covered acute and convalescent phases of COVID-19. HLA class I and class II types, where available, came from metadata supplied by the sample provider rather than from assay-based typing. The material from the prospective study consisted of cDNA or gDNA derived from T cells, B-cell-depleted T cells, or PBMCs. A freely available public database, intended as a resource for researchers studying the immune response to SARS-CoV-2, is where the repertoires were released. Samples were obtained from the ongoing ImmuneRACE study (first 160 participants) and from 1,000 to 1,500 subjects provided by 6 global collaborators. Subjects who had been exposed to COVID-19, were actively infected with it, or had recovered from it provided the deeply sampled blood TCRbeta repertoires that made up the dataset. Nearly every sample came with metadata listing a de-identified subject ID, COVID-19 status, age in years and sex. Points the paper makes about the study in general: Clinical and demographic metadata were provided uncurated, with the amount varying by source and participant.

Of note for this clone: There is no known antigen for this receptor. Base qualities were left out, and no much larger clone turns up one base away.

TCRbeta CDR3 regions were amplified from genomic DNA using the immunoSEQ Assay, a bias-controlled multiplex PCR. The paper's processing steps were these. Within the assay, amplification of reference gene primers was used to estimate how many nucleated cells each sample contained. Sequence reads were collapsed and filtered to measure the absolute abundance of every unique TCRbeta CDR3 rearrangement. For each sample, productive Simpson clonality was calculated as the square root of Simpson's diversity index over productive rearrangements. TCRdb re-hosts the immuneACCESS table, in-frame sequences only. Its copies lack some clones; in the studies checked, an unresolved V gene accounts for under half of them, and the cause for the rest is not known. The DNA gave D and trimming, while V, J and clone size come from that table. The sample table records roughly 120,000 clones; 75% to 85% of these occur just once. The top ten clonotypes cover less than 8% of the sample.

The collaborating institutions used their own protocols to collect whole blood in K2EDTA tubes. For TCRbeta analysis, collaborator samples were shipped as frozen whole blood, as isolated PBMCs, or as DNA extracted from either sample type. Including the terminal cysteine and phenylalanine, the CDR3 comprises 15 residues. Just CDR3 DNA is preserved here, 45 bases in frame from base 1. As encoded in the germline V gene (reference sequence), CDR1 is LGHDT while CDR2 is YNNKEL. Trimming removed 0 bases from V and 0 bases from J, leaving 6 bases between the germline ends. This TCR derives from a man between 65 and 85 years old with acute or convalescent COVID-19. Sequencing was carried out using peripheral blood. The sequence links TRBV3-1 (or the pseudogene TRBV3-2) to TRBJ2-1; the D gene is unclear. In nucleotides, the sequence is TGTGCCAGCAGCCAAGACTACCGCTCCTACAATGAGCAGTTCTTC. This codes for CASSQDYRSYNEQFF.